This TCR beta chain was captured by sequencing in a study of blood T cell repertoires in COVID-19. The table came from immunoSEQ multiplex PCR; TCRdb's copy has only in-frame clones and leaves some out. The table shows 110,000 to 150,000 clones, with just under 85% occurring only once. This CDR3 is 16 amino acids long. The germline gives CDR1 LGHDT, CDR2 YNNKEL (reference sequence). V was pared by 0 bases and J by 2 bases, with 12 bases between. The sequencing sample was made of PBMCs or T cells enriched from blood (not recorded which). The chain joins TRBV3-1 (or the pseudogene TRBV3-2) to TRBJ2-3, with D tentatively TRBD2 (6 bases). The source of this sequence is a man in his fifties who had recovered from COVID-19. CDR3 residues: CASSQDMGGSTDTQYF. The CDR3 bases are TGTGCCAGCAGCCAAGATATGGGAGGTTCCACAGATACGCAGTATTTT.